Only one count was recorded for the clone carrying this T cell receptor beta chain. The same CDR3 arises from other DNA sequences in this sample as well. Libraries were prepared by immunoSEQ multiplex PCR; TCRdb keeps only in-frame clonotypes and omits some of them. The top ten hold roughly 8.4% of the sample, which has 150,000 or so clones, over 85% seen once. The sample belongs to a study of control samples from healthy donors and cancer patients. This CDR3 has 14 amino acids. Germline V gene data show CDR1 as SGHTA and CDR2 as FQGNSA. V was clipped by 3 bases and J by 0 bases, with 8 bases between them.

This TCR derives from a woman in her thirties or forties in good health. The sample comprised blood. This chain uses TRBV7-2 with TRBJ1-1, with D perhaps matching TRBD1 (5 bases). The CDR3 here is CASSFQGMNTEAFF. Written as DNA, the CDR3 is TGTGCCAGCAGCTTCCAGGGAATGAACACTGAAGCTTTCTTT.